This T cell receptor (beta chain) was recovered during a study of blood T cells in healthy people across ages. Trimming shortened V by 5 bases and J by 6 bases, and 13 bases separated the two germline ends. This CDR3 has 13 residues. Germline V CDR1 and CDR2: SEHNR, FQNEAQ (reference sequence). The authors ran a second PCR of about 6 to 11 cycles using a sample-barcoded 5' primer and a J-beta primer mix. TCRdb re-analysed the 5' RACE reads in MiXCR, keeping a single row per CDR3 protein. The repertoire holds about 650,000 distinct CDR3 sequences, with 32% as singletons. Many counts were recorded for this clonotype.

The sequence was obtained from a woman over 75 in good health. The sample was blood. V usage is TRBV7-9 and J usage is TRBJ1-1, with D perhaps matching TRBD1 (6 bases). DNA of the CDR3: TGTGCCAGCAGCAGTACAGGGACCCCTGAAGCTTTCTTT. It specifies CASSSTGTPEAFF.